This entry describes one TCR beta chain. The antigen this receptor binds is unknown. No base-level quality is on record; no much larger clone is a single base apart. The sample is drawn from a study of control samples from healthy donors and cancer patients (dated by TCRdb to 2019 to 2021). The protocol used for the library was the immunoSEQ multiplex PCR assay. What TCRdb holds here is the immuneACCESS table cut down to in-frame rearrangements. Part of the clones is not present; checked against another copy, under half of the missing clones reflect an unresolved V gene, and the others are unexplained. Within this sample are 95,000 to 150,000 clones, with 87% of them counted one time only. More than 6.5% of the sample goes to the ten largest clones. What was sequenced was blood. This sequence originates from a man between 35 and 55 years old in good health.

The CDR3 region has the sequence CASSRPPVGFYGYTF. The base sequence is TGTGCCAGCAGCCGACCCCCAGTGGGTTTTTATGGCTACACCTTC. The chain was built from TRBV11-3 and TRBJ1-2, with the D gene too uncertain to name. Per the germline V gene, SGHNT is the CDR1 and YENEEA is the CDR2. V is shortened by 5 bases, J by 5 bases, and the region joining them spans 18 bases. Spanning cysteine to phenylalanine, the CDR3 consists of 15 amino acids. Only the CDR3 part of the read is kept: 45 bases, read in frame from the first base.